The rows below give T cell receptor beta chains drawn from one sample of a study of tumor and adjacent non-tumor tissue in lung cancer. TCRdb redid the calling of the multiplex PCR reads with MiXCR, one entry per CDR3 protein. The repertoire includes around 140,000 distinct CDR3 sequences, approximately 66% of them detected once, and 15% to 20% sits in the top ten. The sequencing input was lung tumor tissue. All receptors come from a man between 60 and 75 years old with small cell lung cancer. Both conserved end residues are part of each CDR3. D genes are given only for firm matches. Part of the rows lack a size; the others show once, few, many or a class for expanded clones.

TRBV5-4	.	TRBJ2-5	.	CPSISGEQETQYF	TGTCCCAGCATCAGTGGAGAGCAAGAGACCCAGTACTTT
TRBV18	.	TRBJ2-1	TRBD1	CASSLGQSNEQFF	TGTGCCAGCTCACTGGGACAGAGCAATGAGCAGTTCTTC
TRBV20-1	.	TRBJ2-7	.	CSVRDQTTFYEQYF	TGCAGTGTTAGAGATCAGACCACCTTCTACGAGCAGTACTTC
TRBV5-6	few	TRBJ2-2	.	CASSLGANGELFF	TGTGCCAGCAGCTTGGGGGCCAACGGGGAGCTGTTTTTT
TRBV2	few	TRBJ2-3	TRBD1	CATLTGIGTDTQYF	TGTGCCACTTTGACAGGGATCGGCACGGATACGCAGTATTTT
TRBV7-2	.	TRBJ1-2	TRBD1	CASSLRDSVNYGYTF	TGTGCCAGCAGCTTGAGGGACAGCGTAAACTATGGCTACACCTTC
TRBV11-3	.	TRBJ2-1	.	CASSLTIYSEQFF	TGTGCCAGCAGCCTAACTATCTACAGTGAGCAGTTCTTC
TRBV6-2/TRBV6-3	.	TRBJ2-1	TRBD2	CDSSYRLAFSYNEQFF	TGTGACAGCAGTTACAGACTAGCATTTTCCTACAATGAGCAGTTCTTC
TRBV12-3/TRBV12-4	.	TRBJ1-1	.	CASSFLRARNTEVFF	TGTGCCAGCAGTTTTCTAAGGGCGAGGAACACTGAAGTTTTCTTT
TRBV11-2	.	TRBJ1-6	.	CASSLVGVCVGNSPLHF	TGTGCCAGCAGCTTAGTTGGAGTTTGCGTGGGGAACTCACCCCTACACTTT
TRBV6-5	many	TRBJ1-1	TRBD1	CASSLSTGGRQVEAFF	TGTGCCAGCAGCCTATCGACAGGGGGCCGTCAGGTTGAAGCTTTCTTT
TRBV11-3	.	TRBJ1-1	.	CASSKGGGTETFF	TGTGCTAGCAGCAAAGGGGGAGGTACTGAAACTTTCTTT
TRBV11-1	.	TRBJ2-1	.	CASSWDANKQFF	TGTGCTAGCAGCTGGGACGCTAACAAGCAGTTCTTC
TRBV6-1	.	TRBJ2-3	TRBD1	CASSEPHGTGRTDTQFF	TGTGCCAGCAGTGAACCCCACGGGACAGGCCGCACAGATACGCAGTTTTTT
TRBV11-3	.	TRBJ2-2	.	CTSSPHGGSSTGELFF	TGTACCAGCAGCCCCCATGGGGGGAGTAGTACCGGGGAGCTGTTTTTT
TRBV6-1	.	TRBJ1-5	.	CVSRLWNQPQHF	TGTGTCAGCAGGCTATGGAATCAGCCCCAGCATTTT
TRBV11-2	.	TRBJ2-1	TRBD2	CASGYYTRGLAGVNERFF	TGTGCCAGCGGCTACTACACCCGAGGACTAGCGGGAGTCAATGAGCGGTTCTTC
TRBV11-3	many	TRBJ2-7	.	CASSLELGRAYEQYF	TGTGCCAGCAGCTTAGAATTGGGCAGAGCGTACGAGCAGTACTTC
TRBV29-1	.	TRBJ2-1	.	CSVVRGQLYNEQFF	TGCAGCGTGGTCCGAGGACAGCTGTACAATGAGCAGTTCTTC
TRBV30	few	TRBJ1-2	TRBD1	CAWSFGQGTYGYTF	TGTGCCTGGAGTTTCGGACAGGGAACCTATGGCTACACCTTC
TRBV12-3/TRBV12-4	.	TRBJ1-1	.	CARTPWQNTEAFF	TGTGCCAGGACCCCCTGGCAGAACACTGAAGCTTTCTTT
TRBV6-1	.	TRBJ2-1	.	CASSSATGLFF	TGTGCCAGCAGCTCCGCGACAGGCTTGTTCTTC
TRBV6-1	few	TRBJ1-2	.	CASRISGNYGYTF	TGTGCCAGCAGAATTTCGGGGAACTATGGCTACACCTTC
TRBV9	.	TRBJ2-3	TRBD1	CASSVFDGDRSTDTQYF	TGTGCCAGCAGCGTATTTGATGGGGACAGGAGCACAGATACGCAGTATTTT
TRBV6-5	.	TRBJ2-1	.	CASSIPGKSGLNEQFF	TGTGCCAGCAGTATTCCAGGGAAGTCGGGACTTAATGAGCAGTTCTTC
TRBV5-6	.	TRBJ2-3	TRBD1	CASGSGTGEDTQYF	TGTGCCAGCGGATCCGGGACAGGGGAAGATACGCAGTATTTT
TRBV12-3/TRBV12-4	few	TRBJ2-3	.	CASSPGPASQYF	TGTGCCAGCAGCCCGGGACCTGCATCGCAGTATTTT
TRBV11-2	.	TRBJ1-2	.	CAISLLQWGNGYTF	TGTGCCATCAGCTTACTCCAGTGGGGAAATGGCTACACCTTC
TRBV7-9	.	TRBJ2-7	TRBD2	CASSLNSGGRVTYEQYF	TGTGCCAGCAGCCTCAATTCAGGAGGGAGGGTGACCTACGAGCAGTACTTC
TRBV20-1	many	TRBJ2-1	.	CSAHAGEAAYNEQFF	TGCAGTGCCCACGCAGGCGAGGCGGCTTACAATGAGCAGTTCTTC
TRBV20-1	many	TRBJ2-7	TRBD2	CSALGGIAGESYEQYF	TGCAGTGCTTTAGGGGGAATAGCGGGAGAGTCCTACGAGCAGTACTTC
TRBV21-1	.	TRBJ2-1	.	CSSSGLAGLPPYNEQFF	TGTTCCAGCAGCGGACTAGCGGGCCTTCCCCCCTACAATGAGCAGTTCTTC
TRBV20-1	many	TRBJ1-5	.	CSAMGTSSNQPQHF	TGCAGTGCAATGGGGACGTCGAGCAATCAGCCCCAGCATTTT
TRBV5-1	.	TRBJ2-2	TRBD2	CASSLMSTSGRFTGELFF	TGCGCCAGCAGCTTGATGTCGACTAGCGGGAGGTTTACCGGGGAGCTGTTTTTT
TRBV5-1	.	TRBJ2-3	TRBD1	CASSRRGTGVADTQYF	TGCGCCAGCAGCCGACGTGGGACAGGGGTTGCAGATACGCAGTATTTT
TRBV5-6	.	TRBJ1-1	.	CASTQLRELNWNTEAFF	TGTGCCAGCACCCAATTGAGGGAGCTGAACTGGAACACTGAAGCTTTCTTT
TRBV6-6	.	TRBJ1-1	.	CTSNSGTGREACF	TGTACCAGCAATTCCGGGACTGGGCGTGAAGCTTGCTTT
TRBV20-1	.	TRBJ2-1	TRBD2	CSARVLAGAWNEKFF	TGCAGTGCTAGAGTGTTAGCGGGAGCCTGGAATGAGAAGTTCTTC
TRBV12-3/TRBV12-4	.	TRBJ2-2	.	CANTNGPATNTGELFF	TGTGCCAACACCAATGGACCAGCAACGAACACCGGGGAGTTGTTTTTT
TRBV5-4	.	TRBJ2-3	.	CASSLSQPDTQYF	TGTGCCAGCAGCTTGTCCCAACCGGATACGCAGTATTTT
TRBV6-2/TRBV6-3	.	TRBJ1-2	TRBD1	CAISAVPGTGTSGYTF	TGTGCCATCAGTGCCGTCCCCGGGACAGGGACGTCGGGCTACACCTTC
TRBV11-2	few	TRBJ2-1	TRBD2	CARNQLTITSGINYNEQFF	TGTGCCAGGAACCAACTTACTATTACTAGCGGGATTAACTACAATGAGCAGTTCTTC
TRBV6-5	few	TRBJ1-1	.	CASSYSNSSTEAFF	TGTGCCAGCAGTTACAGCAACAGTAGCACTGAAGCTTTCTTT
TRBV28	.	TRBJ2-5	TRBD2	CASRLTRLAGEETQYF	TGTGCCAGCAGATTAACCCGACTAGCGGGGGAAGAGACCCAGTACTTC
TRBV20-1	.	TRBJ2-1	.	CSANGLNYNEQFF	TGCAGTGCTAATGGTTTAAACTACAATGAGCAGTTCTTC
TRBV20-1	.	TRBJ1-2	TRBD1	CNIGTGGNYGYTF	TGCAATATTGGGACAGGGGGTAACTATGGCTACACCTTC
TRBV24-1	.	TRBJ1-4	.	CATSGAPGHLDEKLFF	TGTGCCACCAGTGGTGCTCCGGGCCACTTGGATGAAAAACTGTTTTTT
TRBV6-2/TRBV6-3	.	TRBJ2-5	.	CASSPRVRETQYF	TGTGCCAGCAGTCCTCGGGTGCGAGAGACCCAGTACTTC
TRBV6-5	.	TRBJ1-2	.	CVSSYSAGYDYTF	TGTGTCAGTAGTTACTCGGCAGGCTATGACTACACCTTC
TRBV5-1	few	TRBJ2-2	.	CASSVAGRPGELFF	TGTGCCAGCAGCGTCGCAGGGAGACCCGGGGAGCTGTTTTTT
TRBV28	.	TRBJ2-6	TRBD1	CASSATGVWANVLTF	TGTGCCAGCAGTGCAACAGGGGTTTGGGCCAACGTCCTGACTTTC
TRBV5-1	.	TRBJ2-1	TRBD2	CASLWASGQKQFF	TGCGCCAGCTTGTGGGCTAGCGGGCAAAAGCAGTTCTTC
TRBV6-5	.	TRBJ2-1	.	CASIYQVTYNEQFF	TGTGCCAGCATTTATCAGGTCACCTACAATGAGCAGTTTTTC
TRBV13	.	TRBJ1-5	.	CASSQSNQPQHF	TGTGCCAGCAGTCAAAGCAATCAGCCCCAGCATTTT
TRBV11-2	.	TRBJ2-5	.	CASSSGHRQETQYF	TGTGCCAGCAGCTCTGGACATAGACAAGAGACCCAGTACTTC
TRBV12-3/TRBV12-4	.	TRBJ1-6	.	CASSSELSSLHF	TGTGCCAGCAGCTCAGAGCTTTCATCCCTCCACTTT
TRBV28	.	TRBJ2-1	TRBD2	CASSPRTRVFYNEQLF	TGTGCCAGCAGTCCCAGGACTAGAGTATTTTACAATGAGCAGTTATTC